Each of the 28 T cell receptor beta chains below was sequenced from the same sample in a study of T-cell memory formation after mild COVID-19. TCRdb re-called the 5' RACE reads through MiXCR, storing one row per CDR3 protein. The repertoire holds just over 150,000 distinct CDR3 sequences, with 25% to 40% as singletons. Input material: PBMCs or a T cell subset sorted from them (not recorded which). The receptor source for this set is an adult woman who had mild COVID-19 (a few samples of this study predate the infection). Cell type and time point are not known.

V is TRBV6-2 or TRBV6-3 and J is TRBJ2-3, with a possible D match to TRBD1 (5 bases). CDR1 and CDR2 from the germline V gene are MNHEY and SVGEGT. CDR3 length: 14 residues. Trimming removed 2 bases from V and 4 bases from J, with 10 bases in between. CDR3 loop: CASSYPQGPDTQYF. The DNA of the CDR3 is TGTGCCAGCAGTTACCCCCAGGGCCCAGATACGCAGTATTTT.

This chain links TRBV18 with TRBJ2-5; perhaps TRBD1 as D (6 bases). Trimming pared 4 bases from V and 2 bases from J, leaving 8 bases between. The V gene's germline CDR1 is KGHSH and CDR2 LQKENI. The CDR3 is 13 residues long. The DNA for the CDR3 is TGTGCCAGCTCACTAGGGACACAAGAGACCCAGTACTTC. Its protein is CASSLGTQETQYF.

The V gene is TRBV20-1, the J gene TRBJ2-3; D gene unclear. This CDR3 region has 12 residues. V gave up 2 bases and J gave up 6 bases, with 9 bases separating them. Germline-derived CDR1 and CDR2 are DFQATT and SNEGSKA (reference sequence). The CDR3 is CSARTATDTQYF. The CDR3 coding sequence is TGCAGTGCTAGAACGGCGACGGATACGCAGTATTTT.

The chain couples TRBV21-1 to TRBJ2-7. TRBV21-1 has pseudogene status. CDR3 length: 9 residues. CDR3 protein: CASSHEQYF. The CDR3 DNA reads TGTGCCAGCAGCCACGAGCAGTACTTC.

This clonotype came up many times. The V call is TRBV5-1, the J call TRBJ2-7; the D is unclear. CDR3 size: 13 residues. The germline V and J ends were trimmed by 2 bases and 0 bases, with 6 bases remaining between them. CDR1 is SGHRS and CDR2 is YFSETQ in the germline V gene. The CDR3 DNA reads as TGCGCCAGCAGCTTAACAGCCTCCTACGAGCAGTACTTC. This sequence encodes CASSLTASYEQYF.

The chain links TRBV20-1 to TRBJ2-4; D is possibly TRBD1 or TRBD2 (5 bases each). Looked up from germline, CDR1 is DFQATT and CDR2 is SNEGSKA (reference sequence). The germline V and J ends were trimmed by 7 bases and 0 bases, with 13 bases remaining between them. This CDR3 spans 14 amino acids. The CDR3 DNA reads TGCAGTGTCCGGGGCGGTCTAGCCAAAAACATTCAGTACTTC. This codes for CSVRGGLAKNIQYF.

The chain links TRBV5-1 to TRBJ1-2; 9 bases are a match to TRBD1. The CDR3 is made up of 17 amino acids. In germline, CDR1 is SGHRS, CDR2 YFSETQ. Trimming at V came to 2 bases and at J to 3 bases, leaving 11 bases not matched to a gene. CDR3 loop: CASSFGRRDRDYYGYTF. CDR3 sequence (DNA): TGCGCCAGCAGCTTCGGGCGCCGGGACAGGGATTACTATGGCTACACCTTC.

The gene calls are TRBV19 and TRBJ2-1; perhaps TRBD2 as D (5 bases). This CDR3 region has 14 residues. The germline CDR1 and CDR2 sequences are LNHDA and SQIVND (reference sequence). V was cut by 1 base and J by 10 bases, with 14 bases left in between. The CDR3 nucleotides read TGTGCCAGTAGTATAGGGGGAGACACCCTGGAGCAGTTCTTC. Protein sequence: CASSIGGDTLEQFF.

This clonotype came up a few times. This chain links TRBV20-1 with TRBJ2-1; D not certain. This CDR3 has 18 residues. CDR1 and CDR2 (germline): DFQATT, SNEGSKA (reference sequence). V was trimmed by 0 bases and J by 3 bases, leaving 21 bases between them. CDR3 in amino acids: CSARDLGNMEYVYNEQFF. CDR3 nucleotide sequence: TGCAGTGCTAGAGATCTGGGGAACATGGAATATGTCTACAATGAGCAGTTCTTC.

CDR3 coding DNA: TGTGCCAGCAGCCCCGCGGAAGGACAGAACACAGATACGCAGTATTTT. Protein sequence: CASSPAEGQNTDTQYF. The chain combines TRBV3-1 with TRBJ2-3; a weak D match, TRBD1 (6 bases). CDR3 length: 16 amino acids. Trimming pared 4 bases from V and 2 bases from J, leaving 16 bases between. Germline CDR1 and CDR2: LGHDT and YNNKEL (reference sequence).

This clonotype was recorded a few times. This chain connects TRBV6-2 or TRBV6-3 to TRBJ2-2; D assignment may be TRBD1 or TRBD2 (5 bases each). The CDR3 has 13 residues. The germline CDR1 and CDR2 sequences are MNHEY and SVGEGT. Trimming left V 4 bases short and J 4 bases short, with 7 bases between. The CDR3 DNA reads TGTGCCAGCAGTTGGGACGGCACCGGGGAGCTGTTTTTT. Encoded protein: CASSWDGTGELFF.

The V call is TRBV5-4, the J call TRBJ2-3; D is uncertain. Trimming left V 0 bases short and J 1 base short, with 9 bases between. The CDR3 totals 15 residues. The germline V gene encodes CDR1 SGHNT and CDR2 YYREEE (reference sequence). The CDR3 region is CASSLVSPGTDTQYF. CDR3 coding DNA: TGTGCCAGCAGCTTGGTATCACCAGGCACAGATACGCAGTATTTT.

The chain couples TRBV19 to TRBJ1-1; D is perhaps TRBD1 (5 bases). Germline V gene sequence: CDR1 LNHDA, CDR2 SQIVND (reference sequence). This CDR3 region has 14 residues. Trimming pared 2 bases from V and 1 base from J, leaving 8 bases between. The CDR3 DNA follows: TGTGCCAGTAGTATATGGGGACGGAACACTGAAGCTTTCTTT. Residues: CASSIWGRNTEAFF.

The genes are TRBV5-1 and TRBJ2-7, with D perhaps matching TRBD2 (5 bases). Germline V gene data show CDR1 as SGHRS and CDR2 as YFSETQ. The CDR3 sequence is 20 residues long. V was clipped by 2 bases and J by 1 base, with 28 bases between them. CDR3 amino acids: CASSFYAAGDRIGGSYEQYF. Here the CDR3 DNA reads TGCGCCAGCAGCTTTTACGCGGCAGGCGATAGGATTGGCGGGTCCTACGAGCAGTACTTC. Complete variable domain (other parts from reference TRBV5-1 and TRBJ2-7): KAGVTQTPRYLIKTRGQQVTLSCSPISGHRSVSWYQQTPGQGLQFLFEYFSETQRNKGNFPGRFSGRQFSNSRSEMNVSTLELGDSALYLCASSFYAAGDRIGGSYEQYFGPGTRLTVT.

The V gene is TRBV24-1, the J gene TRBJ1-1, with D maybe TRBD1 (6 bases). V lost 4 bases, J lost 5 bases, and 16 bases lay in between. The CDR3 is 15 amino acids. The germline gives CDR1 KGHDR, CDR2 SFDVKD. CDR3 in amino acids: CATSDPPEGGTEAFF. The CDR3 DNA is TGTGCCACCAGTGACCCTCCCGAGGGGGGGACTGAAGCTTTCTTT.

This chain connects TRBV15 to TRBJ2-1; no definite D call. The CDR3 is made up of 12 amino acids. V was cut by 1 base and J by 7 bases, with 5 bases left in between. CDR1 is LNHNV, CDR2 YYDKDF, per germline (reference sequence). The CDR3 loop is CATSRAHNEQFF. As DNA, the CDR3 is TGTGCCACCAGCAGAGCCCATAATGAGCAGTTCTTC.

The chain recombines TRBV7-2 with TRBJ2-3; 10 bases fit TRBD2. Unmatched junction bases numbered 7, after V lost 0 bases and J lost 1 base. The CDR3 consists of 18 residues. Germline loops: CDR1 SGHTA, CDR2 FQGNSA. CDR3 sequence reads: CASSLASSGGGGTDTQYF. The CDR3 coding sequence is TGTGCCAGCAGCTTAGCGTCCAGCGGGGGGGGGGGCACAGATACGCAGTATTTT.

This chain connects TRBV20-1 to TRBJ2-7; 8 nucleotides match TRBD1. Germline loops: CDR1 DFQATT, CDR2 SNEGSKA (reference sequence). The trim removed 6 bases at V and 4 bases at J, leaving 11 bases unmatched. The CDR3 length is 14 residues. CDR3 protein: CSASGTGKAYEQYF. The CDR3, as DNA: TGCAGTGCCTCCGGGACAGGCAAAGCGTACGAGCAGTACTTC.

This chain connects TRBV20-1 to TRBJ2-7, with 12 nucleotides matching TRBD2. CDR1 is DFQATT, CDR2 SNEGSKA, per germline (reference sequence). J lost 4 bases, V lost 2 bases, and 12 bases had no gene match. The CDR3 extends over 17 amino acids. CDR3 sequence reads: CSARNPGLAGSIYEQYF. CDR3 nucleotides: TGCAGTGCTAGAAATCCGGGACTAGCGGGTTCTATTTACGAGCAGTACTTC.

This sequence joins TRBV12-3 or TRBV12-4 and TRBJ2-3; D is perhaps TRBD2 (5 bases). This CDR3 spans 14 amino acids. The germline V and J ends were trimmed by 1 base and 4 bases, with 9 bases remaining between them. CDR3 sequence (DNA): TGTGCCAGCAGTTTAGGGAGGAAGGCAGATACGCAGTATTTT. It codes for CASSLGRKADTQYF.

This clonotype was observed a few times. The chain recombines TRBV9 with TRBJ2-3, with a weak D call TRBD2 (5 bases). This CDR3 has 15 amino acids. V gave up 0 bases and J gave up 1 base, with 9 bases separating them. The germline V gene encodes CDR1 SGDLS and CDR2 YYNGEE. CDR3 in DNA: TGTGCCAGCAGCGTAGTCTCCGGGGGCACAGATACGCAGTATTTT. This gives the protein CASSVVSGGTDTQYF. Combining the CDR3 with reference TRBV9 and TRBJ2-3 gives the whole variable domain DSGVTQTPKHLITATGQRVTLRCSPRSGDLSVYWYQQSLDQGLQFLIQYYNGEERAKGNILERFSAQQFPDLHSELNLSSLELGDSALYFCASSVVSGGTDTQYFGPGTRLTVL.

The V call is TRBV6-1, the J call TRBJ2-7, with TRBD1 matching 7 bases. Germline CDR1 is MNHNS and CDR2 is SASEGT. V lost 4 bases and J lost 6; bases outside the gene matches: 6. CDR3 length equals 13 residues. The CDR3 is CASSGQGFGEQYF. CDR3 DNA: TGTGCCAGCAGTGGACAGGGTTTCGGCGAGCAGTACTTC.

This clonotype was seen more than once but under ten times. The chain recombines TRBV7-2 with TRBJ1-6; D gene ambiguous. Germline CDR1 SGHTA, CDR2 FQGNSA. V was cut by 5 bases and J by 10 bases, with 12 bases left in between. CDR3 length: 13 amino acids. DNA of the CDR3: TGTGCCAGCAGCCTATCCGGGGAATCACCCCTCCACTTT. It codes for CASSLSGESPLHF.

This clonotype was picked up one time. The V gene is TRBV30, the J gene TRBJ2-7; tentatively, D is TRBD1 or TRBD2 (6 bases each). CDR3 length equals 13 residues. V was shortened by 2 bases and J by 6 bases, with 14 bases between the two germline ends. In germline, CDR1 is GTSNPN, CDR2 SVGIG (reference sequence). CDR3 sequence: CAWSPGGLREQYF. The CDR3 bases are TGTGCCTGGAGTCCCGGGGGCCTGCGCGAGCAGTACTTC.

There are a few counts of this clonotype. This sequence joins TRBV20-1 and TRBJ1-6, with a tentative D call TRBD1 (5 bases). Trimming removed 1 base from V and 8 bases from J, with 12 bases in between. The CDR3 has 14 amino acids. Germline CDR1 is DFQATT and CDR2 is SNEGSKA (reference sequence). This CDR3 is CSARAGPRDSPLHF. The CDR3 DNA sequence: TGCAGTGCTAGAGCAGGGCCCAGGGATTCACCCCTCCACTTT.

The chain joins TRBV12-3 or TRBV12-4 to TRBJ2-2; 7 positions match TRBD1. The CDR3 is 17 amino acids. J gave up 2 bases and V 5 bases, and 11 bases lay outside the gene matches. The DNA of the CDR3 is TGTGCCAGCAGTCGCGCCTTAACAGGGGTTAACACCGGGGAGCTGTTTTTT. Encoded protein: CASSRALTGVNTGELFF.

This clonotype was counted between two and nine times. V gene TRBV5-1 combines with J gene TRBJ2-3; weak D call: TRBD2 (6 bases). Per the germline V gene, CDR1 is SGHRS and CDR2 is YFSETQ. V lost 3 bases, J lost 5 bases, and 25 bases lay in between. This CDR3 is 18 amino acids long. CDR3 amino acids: CASSSRVIGTGGRDTQYF. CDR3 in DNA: TGCGCCAGCAGCTCGCGGGTTATTGGGACTGGTGGGCGAGATACGCAGTATTTT. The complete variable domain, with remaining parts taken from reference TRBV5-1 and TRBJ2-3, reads KAGVTQTPRYLIKTRGQQVTLSCSPISGHRSVSWYQQTPGQGLQFLFEYFSETQRNKGNFPGRFSGRQFSNSRSEMNVSTLELGDSALYLCASSSRVIGTGGRDTQYFGPGTRLTVL.

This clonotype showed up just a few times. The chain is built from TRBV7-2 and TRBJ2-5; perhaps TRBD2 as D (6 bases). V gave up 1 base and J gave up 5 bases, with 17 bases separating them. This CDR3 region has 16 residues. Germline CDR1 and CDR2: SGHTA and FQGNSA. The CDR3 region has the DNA TGTGCCAGCAGCTTAGAACGGGAGAGGTTAATGGAGACCCAGTACTTC. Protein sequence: CASSLERERLMETQYF.